This TCR beta chain was observed in a study of patients and donors after allogeneic stem cell transplantation. TCRdb ran MiXCR on the RT-PCR reads and lists one entry per CDR3 protein. Found here are some 880,000 distinct CDR3 sequences, under 20% of them singletons; the top ten hold around 6%. Sequencing input: blood, either unsorted or a sorted T cell fraction (not recorded which). This TCR came from a human donor who was either an allogeneic HSCT recipient or a stem cell or donor lymphocyte infusion donor (not recorded which). It is not recorded whose cells these are; they may come from a transplant donor.

CDR3 loop: CASSSRWASRTYEQYF. In nucleotides, the CDR3 is TGTGCCAGCAGCTCCCGCTGGGCTAGCCGTACCTACGAGCAGTACTTC. This chain joins TRBV5-6 and TRBJ2-7, with D perhaps TRBD2 (5 bases). The CDR3 extends over 16 amino acids. Germline CDR1 SGHDT, CDR2 YYEEEE. V was pared by 3 bases and J by 2 bases, with 18 bases between.